Given below is one T cell receptor (beta chain) in context. What this receptor recognizes is not known. No base-level quality is on record; no much larger clone is a single base apart. Each collaborating institution followed its own protocols to collect whole blood in K2EDTA tubes. For TCRbeta analysis, collaborator samples were shipped as frozen whole blood, as isolated PBMCs, or as DNA extracted from either sample type. TCRbeta CDR3 regions were amplified from genomic DNA using the immunoSEQ Assay, a bias-controlled multiplex PCR. Processing in the source paper ran as follows. Within the assay, amplification of reference gene primers was used to estimate how many nucleated cells each sample contained. To quantify the absolute abundance of each unique TCRbeta CDR3 rearrangement, sequence reads were collapsed and filtered. Productive Simpson clonality was computed per sample as the square root of Simpson's diversity index over productive rearrangements. Not all clones reach the TCRdb copy of this immuneACCESS table, which keeps in-frame sequences only. Checked studies attribute under half of the gap to unresolved V genes and leave the rest unexplained. Clone size and the V and J calls come from that table; the DNA yielded D and trimming. The sample data list tens of thousands of clones, and 60% to 80% of these were observed just once. The top ten hold around 16% of the sample.

This entry belongs to a study of blood T cell repertoires in COVID-19 (dated by TCRdb to 2019 to 2021). Background on the whole study: Collaborator samples came from the United States, Italy and Spain and covered acute and convalescent phases of COVID-19. The material from the prospective study consisted of cDNA or gDNA derived from T cells, B-cell-depleted T cells, or PBMCs. Deeply sampled blood TCRbeta repertoires from subjects exposed to, actively infected with, or recovered from COVID-19 were included in the dataset. The repertoires were made available in a free public database intended to serve as a resource for research on the immune response to SARS-CoV-2. The samples were drawn from the first 160 participants of the ongoing ImmuneRACE study and from roughly 1,300 subjects provided by 6 global collaborators. Nearly every sample came with metadata listing a de-identified subject ID, COVID-19 status, age in years and sex. HLA class I and class II types, where available, came from metadata supplied by the sample provider rather than from assay-based typing. What the work shows at the level of the full study, not this receptor alone: How much clinical and demographic metadata was included differed by source and by participant, and the metadata was provided uncurated.

There are 16 amino acids in the CDR3, from cysteine to phenylalanine inclusive. Just the 48-base CDR3 DNA is kept, in frame starting at base 1. The germline V gene sets CDR1 to SGHVS and CDR2 to FQNEAQ. The V end gives up 0 bases and the J end 7 bases, leaving 11 bases in the junction not matched to a gene. The rearrangement combines TRBV7-8 with TRBJ1-1; 7 of the junction bases match TRBD1. This TCR was recovered from a human donor in a cohort sampled during active COVID-19. The sequenced sample was peripheral blood. Here is the DNA: TGTGCCAGCAGCTTAGCAGACAGGGTTTTGTTGGTTGAAGCTTTCTTT. It encodes CASSLADRVLLVEAFF. With all but the CDR3 taken from the reference TRBV7-8 and TRBJ1-1 genes, the full variable domain is: GAGVSQSPRYKVAKRGQDVALRCDPISGHVSLFWYQQALGQGPEFLTYFQNEAQLDKSGLPSDRFFAERPEGSVSTLKIQRTQQEDSAVYLCASSLADRVLLVEAFFGQGTRLTVV.